This TCR beta chain was found in a study of cytomegalovirus exposure and HLA in healthy donors. The CDR3 contains 14 residues. Germline V gene lookup returns CDR1 ENHRY and CDR2 SYGVKD. The ends lost 3 bases at V and 4 bases at J; junction bases unmatched: 5. The PCR ran on 60 Vbeta and 13 Jbeta primers. Measured with immunoSEQ multiplex PCR; TCRdb has only the in-frame clones, and not every one. This table has around 130,000 clones, around 85% appearing once. Sequencing input: PBMCs. V usage is TRBV10-3 and J usage is TRBJ2-7; 8 bases match TRBD2. The clonotype originates from a woman in her 30s in good health and CMV-seropositive. CDR3 nucleotide sequence: TGTGCCATCAGTGAAACCAGCGGGAGTTACGAGCAGTACTTC. This encodes CAISETSGSYEQYF.